This T cell receptor beta chain is from a study of shared clonotypes between healthy human individuals. Regarding the study as a whole: Several donors showed sharing of about 4.8% of naive CD4 clonotypes. Incompleteness in sorted-subset sequencing, despite large depth, was shown by rarefaction.

Recent acute infections and vaccinations were absent in the healthy HIV-negative adult donors. Details on this clone: Its antigen is undetermined.

Assay: immunoSEQ multiplex PCR; the TCRdb copy retains only in-frame clones and omits some. The sample has roughly 300,000 clones, 73% seen once. This CDR3 comprises 12 residues. The V end was cut by 5 bases, the J end by 4 bases, with 7 bases between. Germline V gene lookup returns CDR1 SGHNT and CDR2 YENEEA. The chain couples TRBV11-3 to TRBJ2-3; D uncertain. The clonotype originates from a man aged 25-40 years in good health. The sample comprised memory CD4+ T cells sorted from blood. Specified subset: CD45RA-negative fraction. This CDR3 is CASSPNSDTQYF. The CDR3 DNA reads as TGTGCCAGCAGCCCTAATTCAGATACGCAGTATTTT. Filled out from reference TRBV11-3 and TRBJ2-3, the complete variable domain reads EAGVVQSPRYKIIEKKQPVAFWCNPISGHNTLYWYLQNLGQGPELLIRYENEEAVDDSQLPKDRFSAERLKGVDSTLKIQPAELGDSAVYLCASSPNSDTQYFGPGTRLTVL.